The T cell receptor (beta chain) under discussion was sequenced for a study of blood T cell repertoires in COVID-19. Study details: Sites in the United States, Italy and Spain provided acute and convalescent COVID-19 samples. PBMCs, B-cell-depleted T cells, or T cells provided the cDNA or gDNA that made up the material.

Participant ages covered 18 to 89 years across 20 to 25 US areas. Sequencing was performed with immunoSEQ multiplex PCR; in TCRdb, only in-frame clones are kept and a portion is missing. Here the sample spans around 300,000 clones, 90% being singletons. The CDR3 is 16 residues long. With 6 bases clipped from V and 3 bases from J, the junction kept 8 bases outside the gene matches. CDR1 and CDR2 from the germline V gene are MDHEN and SYDVKM. The genes are TRBV28 and TRBJ2-3, with TRBD2 identical over 11 bases. The clonotype comes from a woman aged 30 to 39 who had recovered from COVID-19. The sequencing input was PBMCs or T cells enriched from blood (not recorded which). CDR3: CASSPELAGVTDTQYF. In nucleotides, the CDR3 is TGTGCCAGCAGCCCCGAACTAGCGGGAGTTACAGATACGCAGTATTTT.